This T cell receptor beta chain was recovered during a study of T cell responses to AZD1222 COVID-19 vaccine. Overall study findings and caveats: Among the donors, most were white British and more were female, and clonal diversity was possibly underestimated. Regions 160-218 and 743-854 dominated among vaccine-associated CD4 TCRs spanning spike.

Profiling relied on immunoSEQ multiplex PCR, and the TCRdb table lists in-frame clones only, not all of them. The sample consists of tens of thousands of clones, over 75% of them appearing once. Germline CDR1 LGHDT, CDR2 YNNKEL (reference sequence). The CDR3 totals 24 residues. Losses at the gene ends were 0 bases for V and 4 bases for J; bases not matched to a gene: 29. This clone was picked up a small number of times. Its antigen is currently unknown. The material sequenced was peripheral blood, taken 28 days after the second AZD1222 dose. The TCR sequence derives from an adult who received the AZD1222 COVID-19 vaccine. J is TRBJ2-1 and V is TRBV3-1 (or the pseudogene TRBV3-2); 8 bases are a match to TRBD1. The CDR3 is CASSQDWRQGPWGYLLTLYNEQFF. For the CDR3, the DNA is TGTGCCAGCAGCCAAGATTGGAGACAGGGGCCGTGGGGGTACCTTTTAACGCTGTACAATGAGCAGTTCTTC.